The table lists the clone carrying this T cell receptor (beta chain) with a few counts. The record originates from a study of CD8+CD57+ T cells in acquired aplastic anemia. CDR1 and CDR2 from the germline V gene are KGHDR and SFDVKD. The CDR3 extends over 14 amino acids. Trimming removed 9 bases at V and 3 bases at J, with 14 bases between. All sequencing subjects had displayed CD8+CD57+ cell expansion on flow cytometry. According to the study, genomic DNA was the template for TCR beta VDJ and CDR3 profiling. TCRdb reprocessed the reads with MiXCR, giving one entry per CDR3 protein. This table holds under 250,000 distinct CDR3 sequences, roughly two thirds found once.

The receptor was isolated from a human donor with aplastic anemia. The sequenced material came from sorted CD4+, CD8+, or CD8+CD57+ T cells (not recorded which) from PBMCs. The chain combines TRBV24-1 with TRBJ2-1; D uncertain. CDR3 residues: CATGRTENYNEQFF. In nucleotides, the CDR3 is TGTGCCACCGGCCGGACGGAGAACTACAATGAGCAGTTCTTC.